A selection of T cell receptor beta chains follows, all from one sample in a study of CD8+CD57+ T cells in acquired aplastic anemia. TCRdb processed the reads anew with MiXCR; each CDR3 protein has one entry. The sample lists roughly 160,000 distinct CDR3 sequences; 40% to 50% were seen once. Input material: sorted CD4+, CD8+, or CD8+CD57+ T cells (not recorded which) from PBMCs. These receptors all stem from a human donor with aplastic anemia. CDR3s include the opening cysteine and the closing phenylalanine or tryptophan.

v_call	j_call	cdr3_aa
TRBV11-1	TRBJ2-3	CASSIFSGPTDTQYF
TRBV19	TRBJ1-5	CASSIGTDSNQPQHF
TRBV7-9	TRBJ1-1	CASSLGHPGGGNTEAFF
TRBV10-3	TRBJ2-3	CATTPGSDTQYF
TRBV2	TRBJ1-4	CASSLDPLWCFF
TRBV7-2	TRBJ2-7	CASSQDGGALPEEYF
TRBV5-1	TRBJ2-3	CASSGGLVSDTQYF
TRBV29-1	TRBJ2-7	CSAREQTGLSSYEQYF
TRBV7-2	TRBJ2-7	CASSARGGVPYEQYF
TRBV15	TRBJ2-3	CATSSLGFPDTQYF
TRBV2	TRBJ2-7	CASKRRLESGEQYF
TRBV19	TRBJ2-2	CASSISETGELFF
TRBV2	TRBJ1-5	CASSGRDNQPQHF
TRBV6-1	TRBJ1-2	CARRTERGYTF
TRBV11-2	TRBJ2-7	CASSLDWGAQYEQYF
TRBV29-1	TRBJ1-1	CSVVQGGGQTEAFF
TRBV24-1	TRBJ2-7	CATSAWEDVNYEQYF
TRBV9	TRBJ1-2	CASTVGQGASGYTF
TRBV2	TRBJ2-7	CASSPTSGTYEQYF
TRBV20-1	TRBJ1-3	CSAQDRVYSGNTIYF